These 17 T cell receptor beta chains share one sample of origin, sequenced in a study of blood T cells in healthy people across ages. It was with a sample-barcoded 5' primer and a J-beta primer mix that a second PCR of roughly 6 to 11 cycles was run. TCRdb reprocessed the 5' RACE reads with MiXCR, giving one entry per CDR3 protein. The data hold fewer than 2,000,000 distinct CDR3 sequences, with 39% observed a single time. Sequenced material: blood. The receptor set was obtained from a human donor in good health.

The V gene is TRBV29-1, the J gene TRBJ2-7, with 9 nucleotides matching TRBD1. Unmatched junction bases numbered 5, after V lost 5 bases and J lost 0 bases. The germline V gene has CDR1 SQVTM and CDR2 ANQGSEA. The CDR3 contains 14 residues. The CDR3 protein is CSVSGTGYSYEQYF. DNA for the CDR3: TGCAGCGTTTCCGGGACAGGGTACTCCTACGAGCAGTACTTC.

The CDR3 loop is CASSLEEGIEAFF. The CDR3 DNA is TGCGCCAGCAGCTTGGAAGAGGGTATTGAAGCTTTCTTT. This chain uses TRBV5-1 with TRBJ1-1; D is undetermined. The V end lost 0 bases, the J end lost 7 bases, and 10 bases lay between the germline ends. The CDR3 extends over 13 amino acids. CDR1 and CDR2 from the germline V gene are SGHRS and YFSETQ. Supplemented by reference TRBV5-1 and TRBJ1-1, the full variable domain reads KAGVTQTPRYLIKTRGQQVTLSCSPISGHRSVSWYQQTPGQGLQFLFEYFSETQRNKGNFPGRFSGRQFSNSRSEMNVSTLELGDSALYLCASSLEEGIEAFFGQGTRLTVV.

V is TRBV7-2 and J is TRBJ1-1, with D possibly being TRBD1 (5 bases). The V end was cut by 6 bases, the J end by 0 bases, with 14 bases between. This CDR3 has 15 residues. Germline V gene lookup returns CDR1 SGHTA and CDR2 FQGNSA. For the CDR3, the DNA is TGTGCCAGCAGTCAGGCGGGACTTCTGAACACTGAAGCTTTCTTT. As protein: CASSQAGLLNTEAFF.

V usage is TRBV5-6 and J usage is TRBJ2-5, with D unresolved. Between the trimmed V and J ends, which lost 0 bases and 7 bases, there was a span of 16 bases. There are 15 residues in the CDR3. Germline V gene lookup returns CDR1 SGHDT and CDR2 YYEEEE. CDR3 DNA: TGTGCCAGCAGCTTGGACAGAAGCCCCTCCTGGACCCAGTACTTC. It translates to CASSLDRSPSWTQYF.

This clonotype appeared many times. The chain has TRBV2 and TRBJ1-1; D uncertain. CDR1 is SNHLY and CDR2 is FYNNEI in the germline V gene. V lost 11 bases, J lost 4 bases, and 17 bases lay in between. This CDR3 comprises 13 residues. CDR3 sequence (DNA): TGTGCCGGGGAAATCGTGCGGGGCACTGAAGCTTTCTTT. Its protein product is CAGEIVRGTEAFF. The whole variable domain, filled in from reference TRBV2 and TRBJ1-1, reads EPEVTQTPSHQVTQMGQEVILRCVPISNHLYFYWYRQILGQKVEFLVSFYNNEISEKSEIFDDQFSVERPDGSNFTLKIRSTKLEDSAMYFCAGEIVRGTEAFFGQGTRLTVV.

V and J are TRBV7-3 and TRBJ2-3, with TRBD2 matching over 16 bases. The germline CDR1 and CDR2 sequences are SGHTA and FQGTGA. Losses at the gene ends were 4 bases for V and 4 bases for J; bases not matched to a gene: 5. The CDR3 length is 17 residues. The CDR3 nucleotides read TGTGCCAGCAGCTCGCCGGGGACTAGCGGGGGGGCAGATACGCAGTATTTT. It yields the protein CASSSPGTSGGADTQYF.

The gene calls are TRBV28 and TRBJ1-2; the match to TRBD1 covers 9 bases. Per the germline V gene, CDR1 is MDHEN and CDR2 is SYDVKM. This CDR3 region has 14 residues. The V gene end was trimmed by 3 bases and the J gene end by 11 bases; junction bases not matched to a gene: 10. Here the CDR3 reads CASSFVPDRGRYTF. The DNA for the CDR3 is TGTGCCAGCAGTTTTGTCCCGGACAGGGGCCGGTACACCTTC.

The CDR3 sequence is CAISDGGQPNTEAFF. As DNA, the CDR3 is TGTGCCATCAGTGACGGGGGACAGCCGAACACTGAAGCTTTCTTT. This chain connects TRBV10-3 to TRBJ1-1; 7 bases agree with TRBD1. The CDR3 has 15 residues. V was clipped by 3 bases and J by 1 base; unmatched bases: 5. CDR1 ENHRY and CDR2 SYGVKD come from the germline V gene.

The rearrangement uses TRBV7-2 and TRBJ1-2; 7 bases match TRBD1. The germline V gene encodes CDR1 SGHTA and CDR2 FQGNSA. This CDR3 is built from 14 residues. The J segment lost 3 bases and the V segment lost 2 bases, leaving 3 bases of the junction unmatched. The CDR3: CASSLPGGHYGYTF. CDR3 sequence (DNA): TGTGCCAGCAGCTTACCAGGGGGACACTATGGCTACACCTTC.

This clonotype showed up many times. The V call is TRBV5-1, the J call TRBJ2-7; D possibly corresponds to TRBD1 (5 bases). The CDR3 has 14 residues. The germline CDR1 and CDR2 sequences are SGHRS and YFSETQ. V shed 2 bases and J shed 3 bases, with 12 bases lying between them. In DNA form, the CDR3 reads TGCGCCAGCAGCTTAGCGCAGGGTAGCTACGAGCAGTACTTC. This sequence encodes CASSLAQGSYEQYF.

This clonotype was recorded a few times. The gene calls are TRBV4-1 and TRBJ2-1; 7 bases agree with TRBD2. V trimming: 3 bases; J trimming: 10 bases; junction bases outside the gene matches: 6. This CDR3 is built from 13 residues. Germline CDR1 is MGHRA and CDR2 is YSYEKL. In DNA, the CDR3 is TGCGCCAGCAGCCATCCTGGACTAGTGGAGCAGTTCTTC. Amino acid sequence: CASSHPGLVEQFF.

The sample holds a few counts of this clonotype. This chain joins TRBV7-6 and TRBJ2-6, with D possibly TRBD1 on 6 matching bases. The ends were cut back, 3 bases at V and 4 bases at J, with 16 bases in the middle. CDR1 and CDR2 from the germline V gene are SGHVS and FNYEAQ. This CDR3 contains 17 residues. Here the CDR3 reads CASSLGDRPSGANVLTF. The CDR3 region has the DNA TGTGCCAGCAGCTTGGGCGACAGGCCCTCCGGGGCCAACGTCCTGACTTTC.

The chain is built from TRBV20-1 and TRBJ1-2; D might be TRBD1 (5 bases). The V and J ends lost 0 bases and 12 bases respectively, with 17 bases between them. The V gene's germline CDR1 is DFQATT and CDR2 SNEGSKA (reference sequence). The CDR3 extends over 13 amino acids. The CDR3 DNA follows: TGCAGTGCTAGAGATCGGGACGGCCCAGTCAACACCTTC. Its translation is CSARDRDGPVNTF.

The CDR3 here is CAISEYLGRTAQPQHF. DNA for the CDR3: TGTGCCATCAGTGAGTATCTGGGCAGAACTGCCCAGCCCCAGCATTTT. V and J are TRBV10-3 and TRBJ1-5, with unresolved D. This CDR3 has 16 residues. CDR1 ENHRY and CDR2 SYGVKD come from the germline V gene. Trimming stripped 1 base from V and 7 bases from J, with 17 bases between.

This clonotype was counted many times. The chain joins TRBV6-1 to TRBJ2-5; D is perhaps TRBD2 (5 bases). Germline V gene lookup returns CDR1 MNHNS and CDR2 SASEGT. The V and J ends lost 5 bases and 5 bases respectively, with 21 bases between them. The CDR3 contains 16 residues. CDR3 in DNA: TGTGCCAGCAGTTTGTGGTTGGCGGGTGTCCAGGAGACCCAGTACTTC. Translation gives CASSLWLAGVQETQYF.

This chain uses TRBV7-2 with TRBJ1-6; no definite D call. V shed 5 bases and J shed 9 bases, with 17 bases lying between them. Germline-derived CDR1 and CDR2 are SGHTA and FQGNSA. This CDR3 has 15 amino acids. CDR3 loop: CASSLKSGDGSPLHF. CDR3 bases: TGTGCCAGCAGCCTAAAATCGGGAGACGGTTCACCCCTCCACTTT. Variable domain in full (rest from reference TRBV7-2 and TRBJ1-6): GAGVSQSPSNKVTEKGKDVELRCDPISGHTALYWYRQSLGQGLEFLIYFQGNSAPDKSGLPSDRFSAERTGGSVSTLTIQRTQQEDSAVYLCASSLKSGDGSPLHFGNGTRLTVT.

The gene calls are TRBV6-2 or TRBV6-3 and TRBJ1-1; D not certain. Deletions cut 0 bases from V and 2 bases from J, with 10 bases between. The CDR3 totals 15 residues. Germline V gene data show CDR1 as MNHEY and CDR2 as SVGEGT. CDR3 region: CASSYSTVFNTEAFF. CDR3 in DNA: TGTGCCAGCAGTTACTCGACGGTCTTTAACACTGAAGCTTTCTTT.